One and the same sample provided the 27 T cell receptor beta chains below, sequenced in a study of T-cell reconstitution after alpha-beta-depleted transplantation in children. A TCRbeta library incorporating unique molecular identifiers was prepared. Via MiXCR, TCRdb re-called the PCR reads, giving one row per CDR3 protein. Of 75,000 to 100,000 distinct CDR3 sequences in the sample, 7% to 9% were seen once. The sequenced sample was PBMCs from the stem cell graft donor, obtained from the stem cell graft. Receptors were obtained from a human donor who donated a stem cell graft to a child with congenital amegakaryocytic thrombocytopenia.

This clonotype was recorded at least ten times. The V call is TRBV7-2, the J call TRBJ2-7; 8 positions match TRBD1. CDR1 and CDR2 from the germline V gene are SGHTA and FQGNSA. CDR3 size: 14 residues. Trimming at V came to 2 bases and at J to 3 bases, leaving 3 bases not matched to a gene. CDR3 DNA: TGTGCCAGCAGCTTATCGACAGGGGTCTACGAGCAGTACTTC. Amino acids: CASSLSTGVYEQYF.

In this sample, this clonotype turned up many times. This chain links TRBV7-2 with TRBJ2-3; D ambiguous. The ends were cut back, 7 bases at V and 6 bases at J, with 11 bases in the middle. Germline V gene sequence: CDR1 SGHTA, CDR2 FQGNSA. This CDR3 contains 12 residues. Here the CDR3 DNA reads TGTGCCAGCACGAGAAGTGGGGATACGCAGTATTTT. Its translation: CASTRSGDTQYF.

The sample holds many counts of this clonotype. The chain carries TRBV10-3 and TRBJ2-1; D is unclear. Looked up from germline, CDR1 is ENHRY and CDR2 is SYGVKD. V lost 1 base, J lost 5 bases, and 0 bases lay in between. The CDR3 is 11 amino acids. As DNA, the CDR3 is TGTGCCATCAGTGAGTACAATGAGCAGTTCTTC. Protein sequence: CAISEYNEQFF.

This clonotype was observed many times. The rearrangement uses TRBV5-1 and TRBJ1-1, with TRBD1 matching over 8 bases. Trimming removed 0 bases from V and 5 bases from J; junction bases left unmatched: 6. Germline V gene sequence: CDR1 SGHRS, CDR2 YFSETQ. The CDR3 extends over 15 amino acids. CDR3 coding DNA: TGCGCCAGCAGCTTGGTCGAAACAGGGGGAACTGAAGCTTTCTTT. As protein: CASSLVETGGTEAFF.

At least ten counts were recorded for this clonotype. The V and J genes are TRBV12-3 or TRBV12-4 and TRBJ2-2, with TRBD1 matching over 7 bases. The CDR3 covers 15 residues. J gave up 0 bases and V 6 bases, and 4 bases lay outside the gene matches. In DNA, the CDR3 is TGTGCCAGCAGGTCCGGGACAGCGAACACCGGGGAGCTGTTTTTT. It is translated as CASRSGTANTGELFF.

At least ten counts were recorded for this clonotype. V is TRBV15 and J is TRBJ1-1, with D uncertain. Trimming pared 0 bases from V and 1 base from J, leaving 12 bases between. The V gene's germline CDR1 is LNHNV and CDR2 YYDKDF (reference sequence). The CDR3 totals 16 residues. CDR3 bases: TGTGCCACCAGCAGAGATCAAGGAGGGAAGAACACTGAAGCTTTCTTT. The encoded protein is CATSRDQGGKNTEAFF.

This clonotype came up many times. The V call is TRBV25-1, the J call TRBJ1-6; D not certain. The CDR3 loop spans 16 amino acids. Trimming shortened V by 1 base and J by 4 bases, and 11 bases separated the two germline ends. Germline V gives CDR1 MGHDK, CDR2 SYGVNS. As DNA, the CDR3 is TGTGCCAGCAGTGAATCCCCGACACTATATAATTCACCCCTCCACTTT. The encoded protein is CASSESPTLYNSPLHF.

This clonotype was counted ten times or more. This chain joins TRBV5-1 and TRBJ1-1; TRBD1 matches at 9 bases. The V gene end was trimmed by 0 bases and the J gene end by 3 bases; junction bases not matched to a gene: 3. Germline assignment: CDR1 SGHRS and CDR2 YFSETQ. There are 15 residues in the CDR3. The CDR3 reads CASSLEQGAHTEAFF. CDR3 bases: TGCGCCAGCAGCTTGGAACAGGGGGCCCACACTGAAGCTTTCTTT.

This clonotype showed up many times. V and J are TRBV7-2 and TRBJ2-1; D uncertain. Germline loops: CDR1 SGHTA, CDR2 FQGNSA. V lost 3 bases and J lost 0, with 18 bases in between. The CDR3 spans 18 residues. The CDR3 region is CASSFRTPEQSSYNEQFF. As DNA, the CDR3 is TGTGCCAGCAGCTTTCGGACGCCCGAACAGAGCTCCTACAATGAGCAGTTCTTC.

This clonotype was recorded at least ten times. CDR3 amino acids: CSAGLLAYGYTF. The CDR3 DNA reads TGCAGCGCTGGGCTCTTGGCCTATGGCTACACCTTC. The chain carries TRBV29-1 and TRBJ1-2; D call uncertain. This CDR3 spans 12 amino acids. With 7 bases removed from V and 4 bases from J, the gap between germline ends came to 13 bases. The germline V gene encodes CDR1 SQVTM and CDR2 ANQGSEA. The whole variable domain, filled in from reference TRBV29-1 and TRBJ1-2, reads SAVISQKPSRDICQRGTSLTIQCQVDSQVTMMFWYRQQPGQSLTLIATANQGSEATYESGFVIDKFPISRPNLTFSTLTVSNMSPEDSSIYLCSAGLLAYGYTFGSGTRLTVV.

This clonotype was counted at least ten times. The gene calls are TRBV7-9 and TRBJ2-2, with D hard to call. The CDR3 runs to 12 residues. Germline CDR1 and CDR2: SEHNR and FQNEAQ (reference sequence). Trimming stripped 2 bases from V and 7 bases from J, with 5 bases between. The CDR3 protein is CASSLTVGELFF. In DNA, the CDR3 is TGTGCCAGCAGCTTAACCGTCGGGGAGCTGTTTTTT.

The chain is built from TRBV19 and TRBJ1-5; no clear D. The CDR3 length is 12 residues. Germline V gene lookup returns CDR1 LNHDA and CDR2 SQIVND (reference sequence). V dropped 1 base and J dropped 10 bases, with 8 bases sitting between them. The CDR3 region has the DNA TGTGCCAGTAGTATAGTTCGAGGACCCCAGCATTTT. Translation gives CASSIVRGPQHF.

The sample holds many counts of this clonotype. The chain links TRBV30 to TRBJ2-6; D is uncertain. Per germline, CDR1 GTSNPN and CDR2 SVGIG (reference sequence). CDR3 length equals 18 residues. V lost 2 bases, J lost 0 bases, and 17 bases lay in between. Written as DNA, the CDR3 is TGTGCCTGGAGTCAGTCTGATGCACCCTTCTCTGGGGCCAACGTCCTGACTTTC. Protein: CAWSQSDAPFSGANVLTF.

This clonotype was seen at least ten times. The V call is TRBV3-1, the J call TRBJ2-5; perhaps TRBD2 as D (5 bases). This CDR3 contains 13 residues. V lost 4 bases, J lost 5 bases, and 11 bases lay in between. Germline CDR1 LGHDT, CDR2 YNNKEL (reference sequence). DNA for the CDR3: TGTGCCAGCAGCCGGGCGGGTCGGGAGACCCAGTACTTC. It specifies CASSRAGRETQYF.

This clonotype was recorded at least ten times. V usage is TRBV7-2 and J usage is TRBJ1-3, with D perhaps TRBD1 (5 bases). CDR3 length: 15 amino acids. The V end lost 1 base, the J end lost 3 bases, and 10 bases lay between the germline ends. Germline CDR1 and CDR2: SGHTA and FQGNSA. CDR3 in amino acids: CASSLVRGDGNTIYF. The CDR3 coding sequence is TGTGCCAGCAGCTTAGTCCGGGGGGATGGAAACACCATATATTTT.

The chain employs TRBV5-1 and TRBJ2-7; 7 bases are shared with TRBD1. Trimming cost V 0 bases and J 2 bases; bases outside gene matches: 2. The CDR3 contains 14 residues. Germline V gives CDR1 SGHRS, CDR2 YFSETQ. This CDR3 reads CASSLGGQTYEQYF. The CDR3 DNA is TGCGCCAGCAGCTTGGGGGGACAGACCTACGAGCAGTACTTC.

This clonotype was seen ten or more times. The chain carries TRBV2 and TRBJ1-5, with D uncertain. The CDR3 has 13 residues. CDR1 and CDR2 from the germline V gene are SNHLY and FYNNEI. With 7 bases removed from V and 1 base from J, the gap between germline ends came to 8 bases. DNA of the CDR3: TGTGCCAGCAACGTGGGGAGCAATCAGCCCCAGCATTTT. This codes for CASNVGSNQPQHF.

This clonotype has at least ten counts. J is TRBJ2-1 and V is TRBV7-9; 7 bases agree with TRBD2. Germline trimming cut 3 bases from V and 10 bases from J; bases unmatched to any gene: 9. Germline CDR1 reads SEHNR; CDR2 reads FQNEAQ (reference sequence). CDR3 length: 14 amino acids. The CDR3 sequence: CASSLGTTTREQFF. DNA of the CDR3: TGTGCCAGCAGCTTGGGGACTACGACGCGGGAGCAGTTCTTC.

The genes are TRBV4-1 and TRBJ2-3; no firm D call. The CDR3 spans 15 residues. Deletions cut 1 base from V and 5 bases from J, with 13 bases between. Per the germline V gene, CDR1 is MGHRA and CDR2 is YSYEKL. The CDR3 DNA follows: TGCGCCAGCAGCCAAGGGTATAGGGCTGAAGATACGCAGTATTTT. Its translation: CASSQGYRAEDTQYF.

The chain recombines TRBV20-1 with TRBJ2-6; D unclear. The CDR3 contains 14 residues. Germline assignment: CDR1 DFQATT and CDR2 SNEGSKA (reference sequence). V lost 3 bases and J 4 bases, leaving 10 bases between the germline ends. DNA for the CDR3: TGCAGTGCTAGTCTAGGAAAGGGGGCCAACGTCCTGACTTTC. This gives the protein CSASLGKGANVLTF.

This clonotype has ten or more counts. The chain combines TRBV5-1 with TRBJ2-2; D ambiguous. The CDR3 runs 15 residues. The V gene lost 3 bases and the J gene lost 3 bases, with 12 bases spanning the gap. Per the germline V gene, CDR1 is SGHRS and CDR2 is YFSETQ. The chain's CDR3 is CASSSFSGDTGELFF. CDR3 DNA: TGCGCCAGCAGCTCCTTCTCTGGAGACACCGGGGAGCTGTTTTTT.

V gene TRBV30 combines with J gene TRBJ2-2; D perhaps matches TRBD1 (5 bases). Germline values: CDR1 GTSNPN, CDR2 SVGIG (reference sequence). This CDR3 is 15 amino acids long. The V end was cut by 2 bases, the J end by 7 bases, with 17 bases between. This CDR3 is CAWSIRERDSGELFF. The CDR3 DNA reads as TGTGCCTGGAGTATCAGGGAACGAGATAGCGGGGAGCTGTTTTTT.

This clonotype has at least ten counts. The chain employs TRBV20-1 and TRBJ1-2; maybe TRBD1 (5 bases). Looked up from germline, CDR1 is DFQATT and CDR2 is SNEGSKA (reference sequence). This CDR3 is built from 13 residues. The V end was cut by 7 bases, the J end by 8 bases, with 20 bases between. CDR3: CSGRTRGAGGYTF. CDR3 bases: TGCAGTGGACGGACACGGGGTGCGGGGGGCTACACCTTC.

In this sample, this clonotype turned up many times. The rearrangement links TRBV20-1 to TRBJ1-5; the D gene is possibly TRBD1 (5 bases). The CDR3 is 13 residues long. Trimming took off 7 bases at V and 4 bases at J, with 14 bases between the two ends. Germline values: CDR1 DFQATT, CDR2 SNEGSKA (reference sequence). CDR3 nucleotides: TGCAGTGTAGCCAGGGAGTTTAATCAGCCCCAGCATTTT. It encodes CSVAREFNQPQHF.

There are many counts of this clonotype. V gene TRBV20-1 combines with J gene TRBJ1-1; TRBD1 is a possible D gene (5 bases). The V gene's germline CDR1 is DFQATT and CDR2 SNEGSKA (reference sequence). This CDR3 is 13 amino acids long. The germline V and J ends were trimmed by 3 bases and 5 bases, with 13 bases remaining between them. CDR3 coding DNA: TGCAGTGCTAGTAATTTACAGGCTACTGAAGCTTTCTTT. This codes for CSASNLQATEAFF.

This clonotype was observed many times. The chain employs TRBV4-2 and TRBJ2-1; D perhaps matches TRBD1 (5 bases). Germline CDR1 reads LGHNA; CDR2 reads YNFKEQ. CDR3 length: 15 amino acids. V shed 2 bases and J shed 7 bases, with 15 bases lying between them. CDR3 bases: TGTGCCAGCAGCCAACGTAGGGGCCCCCAAAATGAGCAGTTCTTC. Protein: CASSQRRGPQNEQFF.

This clonotype was picked up many times. This chain uses TRBV7-8 with TRBJ2-5, with no clear D. The V and J ends lost 3 bases and 5 bases respectively, with 7 bases between them. This CDR3 spans 12 amino acids. Germline V lookup: CDR1 SGHVS, CDR2 FQNEAQ. The CDR3 region is CASSLIWETQYF. Written as DNA, the CDR3 is TGTGCCAGCAGCTTGATTTGGGAGACCCAGTACTTC.